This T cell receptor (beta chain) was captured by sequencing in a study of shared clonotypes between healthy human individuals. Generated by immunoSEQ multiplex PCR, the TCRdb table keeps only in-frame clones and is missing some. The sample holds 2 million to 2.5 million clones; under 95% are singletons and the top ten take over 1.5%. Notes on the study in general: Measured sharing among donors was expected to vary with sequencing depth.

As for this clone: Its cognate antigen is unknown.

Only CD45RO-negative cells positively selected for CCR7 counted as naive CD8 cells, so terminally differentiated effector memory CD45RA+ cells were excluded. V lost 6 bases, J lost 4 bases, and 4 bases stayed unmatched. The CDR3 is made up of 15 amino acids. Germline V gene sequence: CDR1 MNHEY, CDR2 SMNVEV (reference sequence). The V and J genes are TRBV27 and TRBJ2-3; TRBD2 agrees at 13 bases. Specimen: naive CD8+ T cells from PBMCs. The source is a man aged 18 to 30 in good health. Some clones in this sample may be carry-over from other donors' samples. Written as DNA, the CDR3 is TGTGCCAGCAGAGGACTAGCGGGAGCAGCAGATACGCAGTATTTT. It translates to CASRGLAGAADTQYF.